This passage covers 5 T cell receptor beta chains from one sample sequenced in a study of response to subunit inactivated influenza vaccine. TCRdb fed the RT-PCR reads into MiXCR, producing one record per CDR3 protein. The data hold a few hundred thousand distinct CDR3 sequences, with around 22% observed a single time. The sample here was PBMCs from blood, taken approximately 20 months after vaccination. Receptor source: a man aged 45-69 years who received an inactivated influenza vaccine.

The rearrangement uses TRBV12-3 or TRBV12-4 and TRBJ1-2; unclear D gene. Trimming removed 2 bases at V and 9 bases at J, with 7 bases between. This CDR3 is 11 amino acids long. Written as DNA, the CDR3 is TGTGCCAGCAGTTTACAATGGAGCTACACCTTC. This gives the protein CASSLQWSYTF.

The chain employs TRBV15 and TRBJ1-1; D gene uncertain. The CDR3 is 13 amino acids. With 2 bases removed from V and 1 base from J, the gap between germline ends came to 5 bases. Per the germline V gene, CDR1 is LNHNV and CDR2 is YYDKDF (reference sequence). The CDR3 DNA follows: TGTGCCACCAGCAGAAGGGAGAACACTGAAGCTTTCTTT. Translating it yields CATSRRENTEAFF.

Only a few counts were recorded for this clonotype. The chain links TRBV29-1 to TRBJ1-6; maybe TRBD1 (5 bases). Germline CDR1 is SQVTM and CDR2 is ANQGSEA. CDR3 length equals 13 residues. The V and J ends lost 4 bases and 10 bases respectively, with 14 bases between them. CDR3 nucleotide sequence: TGCAGCGTTGGGGCGAGGGCAGGGTCACCCCTCCACTTT. It codes for CSVGARAGSPLHF.

This clonotype was counted a few times. The rearrangement joins TRBV4-2 to TRBJ1-6; D is undetermined. The CDR3 has 17 amino acids. V was trimmed by 0 bases and J by 0 bases, leaving 9 bases between them. Germline loops: CDR1 LGHNA, CDR2 YNFKEQ. The CDR3 bases are TGTGCCAGCAGCCAAGAAAGGCTGAGCTCCTATAATTCACCCCTCCACTTT. The encoded protein is CASSQERLSSYNSPLHF.

The chain combines TRBV5-4 with TRBJ1-2; D is possibly TRBD1 (6 bases). CDR1 and CDR2 (germline): SGHNT, YYREEE (reference sequence). The CDR3 covers 14 residues. With 2 bases removed from V and 7 bases from J, the gap between germline ends came to 15 bases. The CDR3 is CASSFTRGGAGYTF. Written as DNA, the CDR3 is TGTGCCAGCAGCTTTACCAGGGGAGGCGCTGGCTACACCTTC.